This T cell receptor (beta chain) came from a study of blood T cell dynamics during melanoma immunotherapy. The overall study: First-line therapy was either pembrolizumab or nivolumab with ipilimumab for metastatic melanoma.

Measured with immunoSEQ multiplex PCR; TCRdb has only the in-frame clones, and not every one. The sample lists about 8,500 clones; about four fifths were seen once. Time point specified: pre-treatment baseline. This CDR3 is built from 14 residues. Trimming cost V 4 bases and J 0 bases, with 10 bases left between them. Per germline, CDR1 SGHTA and CDR2 FQGNSA. This sample comprised blood, obtained from a patient treated with checkpoint blockade. The clonotype was recovered from a human donor with melanoma. The chain combines TRBV7-2 with TRBJ2-7; D uncertain. The CDR3 loop reads CASSSLLSSYEQYF. The CDR3 DNA reads TGTGCCAGCAGCTCTCTCCTCAGCTCCTACGAGCAGTACTTC.